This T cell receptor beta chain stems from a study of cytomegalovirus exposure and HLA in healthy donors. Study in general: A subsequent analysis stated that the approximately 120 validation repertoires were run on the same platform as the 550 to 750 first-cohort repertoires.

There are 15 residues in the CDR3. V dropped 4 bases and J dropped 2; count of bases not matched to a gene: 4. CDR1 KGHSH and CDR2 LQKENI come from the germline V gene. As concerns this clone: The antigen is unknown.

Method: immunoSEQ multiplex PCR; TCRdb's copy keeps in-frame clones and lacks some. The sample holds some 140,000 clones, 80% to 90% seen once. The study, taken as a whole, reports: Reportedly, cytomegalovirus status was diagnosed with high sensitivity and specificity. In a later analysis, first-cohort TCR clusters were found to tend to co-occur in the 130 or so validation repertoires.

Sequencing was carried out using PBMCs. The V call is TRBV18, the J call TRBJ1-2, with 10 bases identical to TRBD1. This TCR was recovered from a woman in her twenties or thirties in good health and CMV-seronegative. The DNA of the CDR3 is TGTGCCAGCTCACGGGACAGGGGAGCCAACTATGGCTACACCTTC. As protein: CASSRDRGANYGYTF.